The clone carrying this T cell receptor (beta chain) came up many times. The antigen is undetermined. The record originates from a study of CD8 T cells in ankylosing spondylitis. Quantitative 5'-RACE was performed with molecular barcodes, and it yielded the TCR beta libraries. Using its own MiXCR run on the 5' RACE reads, TCRdb lists one record per CDR3 protein. Seen here are 180,000 or so distinct CDR3 sequences, 11% observed once, and the top ten hold just under 30%. The V and J ends lost 7 bases and 3 bases respectively, with 16 bases between them. Per the germline V gene, CDR1 is SGHDT and CDR2 is YYEEEE. The CDR3 sequence is 14 residues long. Study-wide points: The study looked at matched synovial fluid samples from ankylosing spondylitis patients. Disease-linked clones were reported to be significantly enriched there.

The chain is built from TRBV5-6 and TRBJ1-1; a possible D gene is TRBD1 (5 bases). Material for sequencing was blood, either unsorted or a sorted T cell fraction (not recorded which). The receptor's source is a male donor with ankylosing spondylitis or in good health (not recorded which). The CDR3 region is CASQGGPRDTEAFF. The CDR3, as DNA: TGTGCCAGCCAGGGAGGTCCCCGGGACACTGAAGCTTTCTTT.